The 32 T cell receptor beta chains reported below all come from one sample, sequenced in a study of T cell responses to AZD1222 COVID-19 vaccine. The assay was immunoSEQ multiplex PCR, and TCRdb's table has in-frame clones only and misses some. The sample lists 90,000 to 110,000 clones; approximately 92% were seen once. The specimen comprised peripheral blood, sampled 28 days after the second AZD1222 dose. These TCRs come from an adult who received the AZD1222 COVID-19 vaccine.

The rearrangement uses TRBV4-3 and TRBJ1-2, with D perhaps matching TRBD1 (6 bases). Germline assignment: CDR1 LGHNA and CDR2 YSLEER. With 2 bases removed from V and 5 bases from J, the gap between germline ends came to 18 bases. The CDR3 totals 16 residues. Here the CDR3 reads CASSQLLTGGGYGYTF. CDR3 sequence (DNA): TGCGCCAGCAGCCAACTCCTGACAGGCGGGGGATATGGCTACACCTTC.

The rearrangement uses TRBV11-1 and TRBJ2-7, with TRBD1 identical over 8 bases. Germline loops: CDR1 SGHAT, CDR2 FQDESV (reference sequence). Trimming cost V 4 bases and J 0 bases; bases outside gene matches: 2. This CDR3 has 14 residues. The CDR3: CASSSDRDSYEQYF. The CDR3 nucleotides read TGTGCCAGCAGCTCGGACAGGGACTCCTACGAGCAGTACTTC.

The chain couples TRBV2 to TRBJ2-1; D uncertain. The germline V gene encodes CDR1 SNHLY and CDR2 FYNNEI. Trimming cost V 6 bases and J 8 bases, with 17 bases left between them. The CDR3 sequence is 14 residues long. The CDR3 DNA sequence: TGTGCCAGCAGCGTCACTACACTCCGGCATGAGCAGTTCTTC. Encoded protein: CASSVTTLRHEQFF.

The rearrangement uses TRBV3-1 (or the pseudogene TRBV3-2) and TRBJ2-1; TRBD1 agrees at 11 bases. With V trimmed by 5 bases and J by 0 bases, 9 bases remained unmatched. Germline loops: CDR1 LGHDT, CDR2 YNNKEL (reference sequence). This CDR3 comprises 18 residues. This chain's CDR3 is CASSFRTGGPSSYNEQFF. CDR3 nucleotides: TGTGCCAGCAGCTTTAGGACAGGGGGCCCCAGCTCCTACAATGAGCAGTTCTTC.

Here the CDR3 DNA reads TGCGCCAGCAGCAACCGGGACAGGGTCCCCTACGAGCAGTACTTC. Protein: CASSNRDRVPYEQYF. The V gene is TRBV4-1, the J gene TRBJ2-7; TRBD1 matches at 9 bases. The CDR3 covers 15 residues. Trimming removed 5 bases from V and 2 bases from J; junction bases left unmatched: 7. From germline, CDR1 is MGHRA and CDR2 YSYEKL.

This clone was found once. This chain links TRBV2 with TRBJ2-7; no clear D. Germline values: CDR1 SNHLY, CDR2 FYNNEI. V was trimmed by 5 bases and J by 2 bases, leaving 4 bases between them. The CDR3 loop spans 11 amino acids. CDR3 amino acids: CASSRAYEQYF. The CDR3 DNA is TGTGCCAGCAGTAGGGCCTACGAGCAGTACTTC.

In this sample, this clone turned up once. The V call is TRBV27, the J call TRBJ2-7; D remains ambiguous. The CDR3 has 11 residues. With 5 bases removed from V and 6 bases from J, the gap between germline ends came to 8 bases. Germline V CDR1 and CDR2: MNHEY, SMNVEV (reference sequence). The CDR3 coding sequence is TGTGCCAGCAGTCCCCCTTTCGAGCAGTACTTC. Translated, it gives CASSPPFEQYF.

This rearrangement joins TRBV7-8 to TRBJ1-4; 9 bases agree with TRBD1. This CDR3 spans 16 amino acids. Germline V gene lookup returns CDR1 SGHVS and CDR2 FQNEAQ. Germline trimming cut 5 bases from V and 2 bases from J; bases unmatched to any gene: 6. The CDR3 spells CASSRDRVQTNEKLFF. DNA for the CDR3: TGTGCCAGCAGCCGGGACAGGGTACAGACTAATGAAAAACTGTTTTTT.

V gene TRBV6-5 combines with J gene TRBJ2-7, with 11 positions matching TRBD2. V shed 4 bases and J 6 bases; nucleotides not matched to a gene: 2. The germline V gene has CDR1 MNHEY and CDR2 SVGAGI. The length of the CDR3 is 13 residues. CDR3 loop: CASSSGTSGEQYF. The DNA for the CDR3 is TGTGCCAGCAGTTCCGGGACTAGCGGCGAGCAGTACTTC.

V usage is TRBV27 and J usage is TRBJ2-5; 12 nucleotides align to TRBD2. The CDR3 is made up of 15 amino acids. Germline values: CDR1 MNHEY, CDR2 SMNVEV (reference sequence). V lost 7 bases, J lost 3 bases, and 6 bases stayed unmatched. The CDR3 DNA reads TGTGCCAGCAACTCAGGACTAGCGGGAAAAGAGACCCAGTACTTC. Translated, it gives CASNSGLAGKETQYF.

Only one count was recorded for this clone. V usage is TRBV12-3 or TRBV12-4 and J usage is TRBJ1-1; no definite D call. The ends were cut back, 3 bases at V and 1 base at J, with 6 bases in the middle. The CDR3 totals 13 residues. The CDR3 reads CASSFWQNTEAFF. CDR3 bases: TGTGCCAGCAGTTTTTGGCAGAACACTGAAGCTTTCTTT.

The chain joins TRBV9 to TRBJ1-2; the match to TRBD1 covers 9 bases. CDR1 is SGDLS and CDR2 is YYNGEE in the germline V gene. The CDR3 runs to 14 residues. The V segment lost 3 bases and the J segment 5 bases; nucleotides outside the gene matches: 5. The CDR3 loop is CASSARTGDYGYTF. CDR3 DNA: TGTGCCAGCAGCGCCAGGACAGGGGATTATGGCTACACCTTC.

The J gene is TRBJ2-1, the V gene TRBV7-9; D uncertain. Germline CDR1 SEHNR, CDR2 FQNEAQ (reference sequence). V lost 7 bases and J lost 7, with 14 bases in between. The length of the CDR3 is 13 residues. CDR3 bases: TGTGCCAGCATGCTCGTCCAGGTTAATGAGCAGTTCTTC. Amino acids: CASMLVQVNEQFF. The complete variable domain, with remaining parts taken from reference TRBV7-9 and TRBJ2-1, reads DTGVSQNPRHKITKRGQNVTFRCDPISEHNRLYWYRQTLGQGPEFLTYFQNEAQLEKSRLLSDRFSAERPKGSFSTLEIQRTEQGDSAMYLCASMLVQVNEQFFGPGTRLTVL.

This sequence joins TRBV5-1 and TRBJ2-1; TRBD2 matches at 9 bases. Germline V gene sequence: CDR1 SGHRS, CDR2 YFSETQ. V lost 4 bases to trimming and J lost 2 bases; unmatched junction nucleotides: 10. The CDR3 totals 17 residues. Here the CDR3 reads CASSIMSGTSPYNEQFF. CDR3 in DNA: TGCGCCAGCAGCATAATGTCCGGGACTAGCCCCTACAATGAGCAGTTCTTC.

This clone was seen once. The V call is TRBV3-1 (or the pseudogene TRBV3-2), the J call TRBJ2-7; a possible D gene is TRBD1 (6 bases). V was shortened by 2 bases and J by 3 bases, with 17 bases between the two germline ends. From germline, CDR1 is LGHDT and CDR2 YNNKEL (reference sequence). This CDR3 contains 16 residues. CDR3 nucleotides: TGTGCCAGCAGCCAAACCACTCCGGGACAAAACTACGAGCAGTACTTC. Encoded protein: CASSQTTPGQNYEQYF.

For this clone: The germline gene is not matched at one end of the junction; a read error may be the cause. The gene calls are TRBV6-2 or TRBV6-3 and TRBJ2-7; 7 bases align to TRBD1. The CDR3 length is 11 residues. The germline V gene encodes CDR1 MNHEY and CDR2 SVGEGT. In nucleotides, the CDR3 is TGTGCCAGCAGTTTGGGTACAGGGGTGAACTTC. As protein: CASSLGTGVNF.

This clone is a singleton in its sample. For the CDR3, the DNA is TGTGCCAGCAGTCCTGGGGGGGTGAACACCGGGGAGCTGTTTTTT. Protein product: CASSPGGVNTGELFF. This chain connects TRBV3-1 (or the pseudogene TRBV3-2) to TRBJ2-2; 7 bases fit TRBD2. The CDR3 extends over 15 amino acids. Germline CDR1 LGHDT, CDR2 YNNKEL (reference sequence). J lost 1 base, V lost 6 bases, and 5 bases had no gene match.

The rearrangement links TRBV2 to TRBJ1-5, with 7 positions matching TRBD1. The CDR3 spans 15 residues. Germline V gene data show CDR1 as SNHLY and CDR2 as FYNNEI. Trimming removed 1 base from V and 5 bases from J; junction bases left unmatched: 5. CDR3 sequence (DNA): TGTGCCAGCAGTGAAGGAGGGGGCAGGTATCAGCCCCAGCATTTT. Its protein product is CASSEGGGRYQPQHF.

The V call is TRBV7-2, the J call TRBJ2-7; TRBD1 or TRBD2 may be the D gene (5 bases each). This CDR3 spans 12 amino acids. V was clipped by 3 bases and J by 9 bases, with 12 bases between them. Germline-derived CDR1 and CDR2 are SGHTA and FQGNSA. The chain's CDR3 is CASSFRDQGQYF. In nucleotides, the CDR3 is TGTGCCAGCAGCTTCCGGGACCAGGGGCAGTACTTC.

This clone occurred a few times. The gene calls are TRBV11-2 and TRBJ2-2, with D hard to call. The CDR3 extends over 13 amino acids. The germline CDR1 and CDR2 sequences are SGHAT and FQNNGV. The V end lost 0 bases, the J end lost 6 bases, and 5 bases lay between the germline ends. In DNA form, the CDR3 reads TGTGCCAGCAGCTTAGATTGGGCCGGGGAGCTGTTTTTT. Translation gives CASSLDWAGELFF.

The table lists this clone with a few counts. Other DNA variants within this sample encode the same CDR3. This chain connects TRBV4-3 to TRBJ1-5; the D gene is possibly TRBD1 (5 bases). Germline V lookup: CDR1 LGHNA, CDR2 YSLEER. V was trimmed by 0 bases and J by 7 bases, leaving 7 bases between them. CDR3 length: 13 residues. DNA for the CDR3: TGCGCCAGCAGCCAAGATGGGGGACAGCCCCAGCATTTT. Amino acid sequence: CASSQDGGQPQHF.

The chain combines TRBV27 with TRBJ1-6; weak D call: TRBD1 (6 bases). This CDR3 is built from 15 residues. V gave up 5 bases and J gave up 5 bases, with 13 bases separating them. Germline V gives CDR1 MNHEY, CDR2 SMNVEV (reference sequence). CDR3: CASSGSGTNNSPLHF. CDR3 nucleotide sequence: TGTGCCAGCAGTGGCTCCGGGACAAATAATTCACCCCTCCACTTT.

The genes are TRBV5-1 and TRBJ2-2, with TRBD2 identical over 10 bases. V trimming: 2 bases; J trimming: 0 bases; junction bases outside the gene matches: 10. The germline V gene encodes CDR1 SGHRS and CDR2 YFSETQ. The CDR3 consists of 19 residues. CDR3 nucleotide sequence: TGCGCCAGCAGCTTAATGGCTAGCGGGAGTGCCGCGAACACCGGGGAGCTGTTTTTT. Translated: CASSLMASGSAANTGELFF.

The chain combines TRBV2 with TRBJ1-5, with TRBD1 matching over 7 bases. Germline-derived CDR1 and CDR2 are SNHLY and FYNNEI. The J segment lost 0 bases and the V segment lost 6 bases, leaving 2 bases of the junction unmatched. This CDR3 comprises 14 residues. CDR3 in DNA: TGTGCCAGCAGCGGACAGGTTAGCAATCAGCCCCAGCATTTT. This translates into CASSGQVSNQPQHF.

The J gene is TRBJ1-1, the V gene TRBV11-2; unclear D gene. CDR3 length: 14 residues. CDR1 and CDR2 (germline): SGHAT, FQNNGV. The germline V and J ends were trimmed by 2 bases and 1 base, with 8 bases remaining between them. The CDR3 DNA sequence: TGTGCCAGCAGCTTATGGGCAGGGAACACTGAAGCTTTCTTT. Translation: CASSLWAGNTEAFF.

The rearrangement links TRBV28 to TRBJ2-7; a possible D gene is TRBD1 (6 bases). Germline-derived CDR1 and CDR2 are MDHEN and SYDVKM. This CDR3 has 12 amino acids. V lost 6 bases and J 6 bases, leaving 12 bases between the germline ends. The CDR3 reads CASRAQGTEQYF. The CDR3 DNA follows: TGTGCCAGCAGAGCGCAGGGGACCGAGCAGTACTTC.

The V and J genes are TRBV18 and TRBJ1-5; 8 bases are a match to TRBD1. After removal of 5 bases from V and 6 bases from J, the junction contained 12 bases not matched to a gene. Germline V gene data show CDR1 as KGHSH and CDR2 as LQKENI. This CDR3 contains 16 residues. The CDR3 DNA reads TGTGCCAGCTCATTGGGGCAGGGGGCGACGGGTCAGCCCCAGCATTTT. Protein product: CASSLGQGATGQPQHF.

The V and J genes are TRBV19 and TRBJ1-1, with 8 bases matching TRBD1. The CDR3 totals 16 residues. CDR1 and CDR2 from the germline V gene are LNHDA and SQIVND (reference sequence). Losses at the gene ends were 3 bases for V and 6 bases for J; bases not matched to a gene: 12. Here the CDR3 reads CASSIAGTGRAAEAFF. The DNA for the CDR3 is TGTGCCAGTAGTATTGCGGGGACAGGAAGAGCGGCTGAAGCTTTCTTT.

The chain links TRBV19 to TRBJ2-1; 14 bases are shared with TRBD2. Trimming cost V 6 bases and J 8 bases; bases outside gene matches: 9. Germline CDR1 and CDR2: LNHDA and SQIVND (reference sequence). The CDR3 extends over 16 amino acids. The CDR3 DNA follows: TGTGCCAGTAGAGGACTAGCGGGAGGCCAGCGGTATGAGCAGTTCTTC. Protein product: CASRGLAGGQRYEQFF.

J is TRBJ1-1 and V is TRBV28; no clear D gene. Germline V gene sequence: CDR1 MDHEN, CDR2 SYDVKM. V lost 3 bases and J 1 base, leaving 12 bases between the germline ends. This CDR3 has 15 residues. CDR3 nucleotide sequence: TGTGCCAGCAGTTTCGGTGGGTACTCGAACACTGAAGCTTTCTTT. Translated: CASSFGGYSNTEAFF.

The chain carries TRBV28 and TRBJ2-1, with 10 bases identical to TRBD2. Germline V gives CDR1 MDHEN, CDR2 SYDVKM. The CDR3 sequence is 17 residues long. V gave up 2 bases and J gave up 7 bases; unmatched junction bases: 11. The CDR3 protein is CASSLRAAGGPGNEQFF. The CDR3 nucleotides are TGTGCCAGCAGTTTAAGGGCAGCGGGAGGGCCGGGGAATGAGCAGTTCTTC.

V usage is TRBV5-1 and J usage is TRBJ1-1, with D possibly TRBD1 on 6 matching bases. CDR1 is SGHRS and CDR2 is YFSETQ in the germline V gene. The V end was cut by 2 bases, the J end by 5 bases, with 19 bases between. The CDR3 extends over 16 amino acids. CDR3 in amino acids: CASSFDNTYRGTEAFF. For the CDR3, the DNA is TGCGCCAGCAGCTTTGATAACACTTATAGGGGGACTGAAGCTTTCTTT.